The rows below give T cell receptor beta chains drawn from one sample of a study of graft-versus-host responses after intestinal transplantation. Assay used: immunoSEQ multiplex PCR; TCRdb lists only in-frame clones, some missing. The table has about 66,000 clones, about nine tenths seen once. What these receptors recognize is not known. Sequenced material: unstimulated CD8+ T cells sorted from spleen or lymph node cells, taken before intestinal transplant. These receptors all stem from a human donor who received an intestinal transplant. Both conserved end residues are part of each CDR3. Clone sizes are given selectively: once, few, many, or a class where the clone is expanded.

V gene	clone size	J gene	CDR3 protein
TRBV5-8	NA	TRBJ1-2	CASSETGGYGYTF
TRBV2	few	TRBJ2-7	CASISPGDEQYF
TRBV30	NA	TRBJ2-5	CAWSVGGLQETQYF
TRBV5-6	once	TRBJ2-7	CASSPLRDRGPYEQYF
TRBV27	once	TRBJ2-3	CASSGDRGSASDTQYF
TRBV5-6	NA	TRBJ1-2	CASSATGTIVDYGYTF
TRBV6-6	once	TRBJ1-1	CASSYGATEAFF
TRBV7-9	NA	TRBJ2-1	CASSLEWNNEQFF
TRBV5-5	NA	TRBJ1-2	CASSLVQQGPHGYTF
TRBV9	once	TRBJ2-3	CASSPRVREGPGTDTQYF
TRBV7-3	NA	TRBJ2-7	CASSSTGVGEQYF
TRBV5-1	NA	TRBJ2-7	CASSPDGGGRYEQYF
TRBV7-3	NA	TRBJ2-3	CASSYGGTDTQYF
TRBV6-1	NA	TRBJ1-2	CASSDGGLYGYTF
TRBV7-9	NA	TRBJ2-7	CASSELAGAYEQYF
TRBV5-6	once	TRBJ1-2	CASSPGQGTSYTF
TRBV9	NA	TRBJ1-1	CASSPIPDRGDTEAFF
TRBV10-1	NA	TRBJ1-1	CASSEGTAGEAFF
TRBV7-3	NA	TRBJ2-7	CASSLGGQGTYEQYF
TRBV6-6	NA	TRBJ1-1	CASRIPGQGSNTEAFF
TRBV18	NA	TRBJ1-6	CASSPQGQGAYNSPLHF
TRBV19	NA	TRBJ1-6	CATSGDSSYNSPLHF
TRBV13	NA	TRBJ2-5	CASTPSGGGDETQYF
TRBV5-1	NA	TRBJ2-3	CASSFAVGVADTQYF
TRBV13	once	TRBJ2-1	CASRGTGGGNEQFF
TRBV18	NA	TRBJ2-3	CASSGAGPTDTQYF
TRBV2	NA	TRBJ1-2	CASSEGGTAYGYTF
TRBV11-2	NA	TRBJ2-1	CASSFSAGGIYNEQFF
TRBV6-1	NA	TRBJ2-1	CASSEVSVPREQFF
TRBV5-1	NA	TRBJ1-4	CASSPRGTGGADEKLFF
TRBV27	NA	TRBJ1-1	CASSSQGWAEAFF
TRBV6-5	NA	TRBJ1-1	CASAPGGNTEAFF
TRBV15	NA	TRBJ1-2	CATTTGGDYGYTF
TRBV7-6	NA	TRBJ2-1	CASSHPGTVIGNEQFF
TRBV15	NA	TRBJ2-2	CATMGERGRVTGELFF
TRBV2	NA	TRBJ2-6	CAVQDKGSGANVLTF
TRBV6-5	once	TRBJ1-2	CASRTAGTGNYGYTF
TRBV5-1	NA	TRBJ1-1	CASSLGTNTEAFF
TRBV13	few	TRBJ2-2	CASSSGPGAGELFF
TRBV27	NA	TRBJ2-1	CASSLAGHNEQFF
TRBV13	NA	TRBJ2-5	CASSLAVQETQYF
TRBV7-9	NA	TRBJ2-1	CASSYMGHYNEQFF
TRBV13	NA	TRBJ1-5	CASSSGDQPQHF
TRBV15	NA	TRBJ2-5	CATRNPGTGETQYF
TRBV13	NA	TRBJ1-1	CASSLIGGTEAFF